This T cell receptor beta chain was captured by sequencing in a study of identical twins. Using its own MiXCR run on the 5' RACE reads, TCRdb lists one record per CDR3 protein. The sample gives around 450,000 distinct CDR3 sequences, over 12% of which show up once; 0.52% is in the top ten. Donors were all healthy Caucasians. Whole-study results and caveats: A cross-sectional statistical analysis, not follow-up of the same donors, supported the conclusions. Insertions were fewer in abundant cord blood beta clonotypes, whereas memory repertoires showed none of this pattern.

This clonotype was counted a few times. No antigen is known for it. Trimming cost V 3 bases and J 5 bases; bases outside gene matches: 1. CDR1 and CDR2 from the germline V gene are SEHNR and FQNEAQ (reference sequence). The CDR3 extends over 14 amino acids. These data also formed part of another study, on yellow fever vaccine responses in identical twins.

The sample taken for sequencing was CD4+ T cells sorted from blood. This sequence was found in a woman in her late teens or twenties in good health. The gene calls are TRBV7-9 and TRBJ1-6, with 7 bases that match TRBD1. The CDR3 spells CASSLTGNNSPLHF. DNA for the CDR3: TGTGCCAGCAGCTTGACAGGGAATAATTCACCCCTCCACTTT.